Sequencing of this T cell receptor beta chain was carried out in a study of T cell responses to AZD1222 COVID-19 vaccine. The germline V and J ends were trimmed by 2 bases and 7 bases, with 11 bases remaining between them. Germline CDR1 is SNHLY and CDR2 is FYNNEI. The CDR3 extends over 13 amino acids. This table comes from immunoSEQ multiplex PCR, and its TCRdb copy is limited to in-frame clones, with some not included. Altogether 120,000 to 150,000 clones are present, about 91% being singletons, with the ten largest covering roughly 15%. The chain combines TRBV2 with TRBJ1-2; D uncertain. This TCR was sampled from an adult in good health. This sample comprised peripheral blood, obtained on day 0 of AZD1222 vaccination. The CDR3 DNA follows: TGTGCCAGCAGTGAACAGAAAAGGAGTGGCTACACCTTC. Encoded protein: CASSEQKRSGYTF. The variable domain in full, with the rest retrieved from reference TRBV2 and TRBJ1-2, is EPEVTQTPSHQVTQMGQEVILRCVPISNHLYFYWYRQILGQKVEFLVSFYNNEISEKSEIFDDQFSVERPDGSNFTLKIRSTKLEDSAMYFCASSEQKRSGYTFGSGTRLTVV.